This T cell receptor beta chain is drawn from a study of blood T cells in healthy people across ages. Study-wide points: It was held that diversity estimates obtained from one million T cells represented underestimates. Fewer expanded clones and more diversity marked long-lived versus aged donors. Any changes in expanded clonotypes were possibly confounded, as donor CMV status remained unknown.

Next came a second PCR, run for about 7 to 12 cycles, which used a sample-barcoded 5' primer along with a J-beta primer mix. TCRdb called the 5' RACE reads again in MiXCR, with one record for every CDR3 protein. The sample has 650,000 to 800,000 distinct CDR3 sequences, over 40% seen once. The CDR3 length is 14 residues. The germline V gene encodes CDR1 ENHRY and CDR2 SYGVKD. The V gene end was trimmed by 6 bases and the J gene end by 11 bases; junction bases not matched to a gene: 15. About this clonotype: Antigen specificity is unknown.

The sequence was obtained from an elderly woman in good health. The gene calls are TRBV10-3 and TRBJ2-5; 7 bases match TRBD2. Material: blood. The CDR3: CAIRREFGSNEQYF. The DNA of the CDR3 is TGTGCCATCAGGCGGGAGTTTGGGTCCAATGAGCAGTACTTC.